These 22 T cell receptor beta chains were sequenced from one sample in a study of TIL therapy for anti-PD-1-resistant metastatic lung cancer. The time point is: pre-treatment sample, taken before nivolumab and TIL therapy. This was the immunoSEQ v3 assay. The method was immunoSEQ multiplex PCR; TCRdb's version includes in-frame clones alone and lacks a portion of them. The profile shows about 36,000 clones, more than 60% of them singletons. The sample here was blood, taken at baseline. These TCRs come from a person aged 25 to 80 with non-small cell lung cancer.

This chain connects TRBV7-9 to TRBJ1-3; D not certain. Looked up from germline, CDR1 is SEHNR and CDR2 is FQNEAQ (reference sequence). Trimming removed 5 bases from V and 8 bases from J, with 10 bases in between. The CDR3 length is 12 residues. This CDR3 reads CASSPGSYTIYF. Here the CDR3 DNA reads TGTGCCAGCAGCCCAGGATCATACACCATATATTTT.

This sequence joins TRBV6-5 and TRBJ2-2; tentative D call: TRBD2 (5 bases). Trimming pared 2 bases from V and 4 bases from J, leaving 5 bases between. The CDR3 length is 13 residues. The germline CDR1 and CDR2 sequences are MNHEY and SVGAGI. The CDR3 DNA sequence: TGTGCCAGCAGTTACGGGAGCACCGGGGAGCTGTTTTTT. This sequence encodes CASSYGSTGELFF.

The chain recombines TRBV5-4 with TRBJ2-1, with 9 bases that match TRBD2. CDR3 length: 11 amino acids. J gave up 5 bases and V 10 bases, and 1 base lay outside the gene matches. CDR1 SGHNT and CDR2 YYREEE come from the germline V gene (reference sequence). The CDR3 region is CAGGGDNEQFF. DNA for the CDR3: TGTGCCGGCGGGGGGGACAATGAGCAGTTCTTC.

V is TRBV9 and J is TRBJ2-1; perhaps D is TRBD1 or TRBD2 (5 bases each). Germline V CDR1 and CDR2: SGDLS, YYNGEE. The CDR3 extends over 17 amino acids. Trimming took 0 bases from V and 6 from J, leaving 19 bases between them. The CDR3 spells CASSVVGARLPINEQFF. The CDR3 nucleotides are TGTGCCAGCAGCGTAGTCGGGGCTAGGCTACCGATCAATGAGCAGTTCTTC.

This clone was seen a few times. V usage is TRBV2 and J usage is TRBJ1-1; D is uncertain. V was trimmed by 8 bases and J by 3 bases, leaving 10 bases between them. CDR1 is SNHLY, CDR2 FYNNEI, per germline. The length of the CDR3 is 12 residues. CDR3: CASGRADTEAFF. In DNA form, the CDR3 reads TGTGCCAGCGGCCGGGCCGACACTGAAGCTTTCTTT. Variable domain in full (rest from reference TRBV2 and TRBJ1-1): EPEVTQTPSHQVTQMGQEVILRCVPISNHLYFYWYRQILGQKVEFLVSFYNNEISEKSEIFDDQFSVERPDGSNFTLKIRSTKLEDSAMYFCASGRADTEAFFGQGTRLTVV.

This clone was seen more than once but under ten times. V is TRBV28 and J is TRBJ1-1; possibly TRBD1 for D (5 bases). Germline values: CDR1 MDHEN, CDR2 SYDVKM. The CDR3 is made up of 13 amino acids. Trimming pared 10 bases from V and 1 base from J, leaving 13 bases between. This chain's CDR3 is CAITGTTNTEAFF. As DNA, the CDR3 is TGTGCCATAACCGGGACGACGAACACTGAAGCTTTCTTT.

The chain recombines TRBV28 with TRBJ2-7; TRBD2 aligns across 7 bases. V lost 6 bases to trimming and J lost 4 bases; unmatched junction nucleotides: 9. CDR1 and CDR2 (germline): MDHEN, SYDVKM. This CDR3 contains 14 residues. The CDR3 sequence: CASSSAGDVYEQYF. The CDR3 bases are TGTGCCAGCAGCTCCGCGGGGGACGTATACGAGCAGTACTTC.

This clone was seen a few times. The rearrangement links TRBV19 to TRBJ2-7; 8 bases agree with TRBD1. Germline V gene lookup returns CDR1 LNHDA and CDR2 SQIVND (reference sequence). Losses at the gene ends were 8 bases for V and 7 bases for J; bases not matched to a gene: 13. This CDR3 spans 14 amino acids. The CDR3 nucleotides are TGTGCCAGTCCCTTCAGGACAGGGTCCGGGGAGCAGTACTTC. It yields the protein CASPFRTGSGEQYF. Using reference TRBV19 and TRBJ2-7 for the parts outside the CDR3, the full variable domain is DGGITQSPKYLFRKEGQNVTLSCEQNLNHDAMYWYRQDPGQGLRLIYYSQIVNDFQKGDIAEGYSVSREKKESFPLTVTSAQKNPTAFYLCASPFRTGSGEQYFGPGTRLTVT.

CDR3 nucleotide sequence: TGTGCCAGCAGCTTGGGGGCTAACACTGAAGCTTTCTTT. This encodes CASSLGANTEAFF. The chain carries TRBV5-6 and TRBJ1-1; D not resolved. The CDR3 sequence is 13 residues long. V dropped 0 bases and J dropped 2 bases, with 5 bases sitting between them. Germline CDR1 is SGHDT and CDR2 is YYEEEE. The full variable domain, in which reference TRBV5-6 and TRBJ1-1 provide the parts outside the CDR3, is DAGVTQSPTHLIKTRGQQVTLRCSPKSGHDTVSWYQQALGQGPQFIFQYYEEEERQRGNFPDRFSGHQFPNYSSELNVNALLLGDSALYLCASSLGANTEAFFGQGTRLTVV.

J is TRBJ2-7 and V is TRBV6-5; 11 positions agree with TRBD2. J lost 2 bases, V lost 2 bases, and 5 bases had no gene match. This CDR3 comprises 16 residues. Germline assignment: CDR1 MNHEY and CDR2 SVGAGI. The CDR3 DNA follows: TGTGCCAGCAGTTACCGACTAGCGGGGATAACCTACGAGCAGTACTTC. Protein sequence: CASSYRLAGITYEQYF.

This sequence joins TRBV9 and TRBJ1-1; maybe TRBD1 (6 bases). Trimming stripped 3 bases from V and 1 base from J, with 16 bases between. CDR3 size: 16 residues. The V gene's germline CDR1 is SGDLS and CDR2 YYNGEE. This chain's CDR3 is CASSAAYRATNTEAFF. The CDR3 DNA follows: TGTGCCAGCAGCGCCGCCTACAGGGCGACGAACACTGAAGCTTTCTTT.

V usage is TRBV5-1 and J usage is TRBJ1-1; D is uncertain. V shed 6 bases and J shed 5 bases, with 11 bases lying between them. This CDR3 is built from 12 residues. The germline V gene encodes CDR1 SGHRS and CDR2 YFSETQ. Here the CDR3 DNA reads TGCGCCAGCATGTCCCCCGAGACTGAAGCTTTCTTT. Encoded protein: CASMSPETEAFF. Together with reference TRBV5-1 and TRBJ1-1, the CDR3 gives the full variable domain: KAGVTQTPRYLIKTRGQQVTLSCSPISGHRSVSWYQQTPGQGLQFLFEYFSETQRNKGNFPGRFSGRQFSNSRSEMNVSTLELGDSALYLCASMSPETEAFFGQGTRLTVV.

This chain links TRBV6-5 with TRBJ2-7, with D unclear. Germline-derived CDR1 and CDR2 are MNHEY and SVGAGI. The CDR3 has 14 amino acids. V was cut by 10 bases and J by 7 bases, with 23 bases left in between. The CDR3 protein is CATSSLLSGSEQYF. In DNA, the CDR3 is TGTGCCACCTCCTCCCTACTTTCAGGTAGTGAGCAGTACTTC.

V is TRBV7-2 and J is TRBJ1-3; D gene ambiguous. The CDR3 is 17 amino acids. Trimming shortened V by 5 bases and J by 0 bases, and 17 bases separated the two germline ends. Germline V gives CDR1 SGHTA, CDR2 FQGNSA. The CDR3 sequence is CASSISAAARSGNTIYF. CDR3 DNA sequence: TGTGCCAGCAGCATCTCCGCAGCAGCCCGCTCTGGAAACACCATATATTTT.

This clone was detected once. The chain carries TRBV4-3 and TRBJ2-1, with D possibly matching TRBD1 (6 bases). The ends were cut back, 2 bases at V and 2 bases at J, with 25 bases in the middle. Germline V CDR1 and CDR2: LGHNA, YSLEER. This CDR3 has 20 amino acids. CDR3 amino acids: CASSQSSNVPPGQTYNEQFF. CDR3 in DNA: TGCGCCAGCAGCCAATCTTCCAACGTCCCCCCGGGACAAACCTACAATGAGCAGTTCTTC.

This clone appeared a single time. This chain joins TRBV7-8 and TRBJ2-3, with 8 bases matching TRBD2. Losses at the gene ends were 5 bases for V and 4 bases for J; bases not matched to a gene: 5. The CDR3 loop spans 14 amino acids. The germline CDR1 and CDR2 sequences are SGHVS and FQNEAQ. The CDR3 is CASSPGTRSDTQYF. The CDR3 nucleotides read TGTGCCAGCAGCCCCGGGACTAGATCAGATACGCAGTATTTT. The whole variable domain, remainder taken from reference TRBV7-8 and TRBJ2-3, is GAGVSQSPRYKVAKRGQDVALRCDPISGHVSLFWYQQALGQGPEFLTYFQNEAQLDKSGLPSDRFFAERPEGSVSTLKIQRTQQEDSAVYLCASSPGTRSDTQYFGPGTRLTVL.

This clone was found a few times. The V call is TRBV6-1, the J call TRBJ2-7; TRBD1 or TRBD2 may be the D gene (6 bases each). CDR1 and CDR2 (germline): MNHNS, SASEGT. Trimming left V 1 base short and J 0 bases short, with 10 bases between. CDR3 length equals 15 residues. The CDR3 loop reads CASSEEGGNSYEQYF. Here the CDR3 DNA reads TGTGCCAGCAGTGAAGAGGGGGGAAACTCCTACGAGCAGTACTTC.

V gene TRBV4-3 combines with J gene TRBJ2-2, with D possibly called TRBD1 or TRBD2 (5 bases each). CDR1 and CDR2 (germline): LGHNA, YSLEER. Trimming took off 1 base at V and 1 base at J, with 10 bases between the two ends. The CDR3 spans 16 residues. The CDR3 DNA reads as TGCGCCAGCAGCCAAGTCTCGGGGCTGAACACCGGGGAGCTGTTTTTT. Translated: CASSQVSGLNTGELFF.

The V call is TRBV28, the J call TRBJ2-4, with TRBD1 as a possible D gene (7 bases). The CDR3 covers 19 residues. Germline assignment: CDR1 MDHEN and CDR2 SYDVKM. V lost 3 bases, J lost 0 bases, and 21 bases lay in between. The CDR3 here is CASSLAVKQGGLAKNIQYF. In DNA, the CDR3 is TGTGCCAGCAGTTTGGCGGTTAAGCAGGGGGGACTAGCCAAAAACATTCAGTACTTC.

This sequence joins TRBV6-1 and TRBJ2-1; TRBD2 aligns across 9 bases. CDR1 is MNHNS, CDR2 SASEGT, per germline. Trimming cost V 2 bases and J 4 bases; bases outside gene matches: 3. The length of the CDR3 is 15 residues. This chain's CDR3 is CASSENLAGYNEQFF. The CDR3 nucleotides read TGTGCCAGCAGTGAAAATCTAGCGGGGTACAATGAGCAGTTCTTC.

The rearrangement uses TRBV10-3 and TRBJ2-7; 10 nucleotides align to TRBD2. J was trimmed by 3 bases and V by 2 bases; bases with no gene match: 1. In germline, CDR1 is ENHRY, CDR2 SYGVKD. The CDR3 sequence is 14 residues long. The CDR3 reads CAISEQREGYEQYF. The CDR3 nucleotides read TGTGCCATCAGTGAGCAGCGGGAGGGCTACGAGCAGTACTTC.

The chain recombines TRBV9 with TRBJ1-5; D gene unclear. Germline CDR1 is SGDLS and CDR2 is YYNGEE. V shed 0 bases and J shed 0 bases, with 4 bases lying between them. The CDR3 consists of 14 residues. CDR3 DNA: TGTGCCAGCAGCGTAGGGACTAGCAATCAGCCCCAGCATTTT. Protein product: CASSVGTSNQPQHF.